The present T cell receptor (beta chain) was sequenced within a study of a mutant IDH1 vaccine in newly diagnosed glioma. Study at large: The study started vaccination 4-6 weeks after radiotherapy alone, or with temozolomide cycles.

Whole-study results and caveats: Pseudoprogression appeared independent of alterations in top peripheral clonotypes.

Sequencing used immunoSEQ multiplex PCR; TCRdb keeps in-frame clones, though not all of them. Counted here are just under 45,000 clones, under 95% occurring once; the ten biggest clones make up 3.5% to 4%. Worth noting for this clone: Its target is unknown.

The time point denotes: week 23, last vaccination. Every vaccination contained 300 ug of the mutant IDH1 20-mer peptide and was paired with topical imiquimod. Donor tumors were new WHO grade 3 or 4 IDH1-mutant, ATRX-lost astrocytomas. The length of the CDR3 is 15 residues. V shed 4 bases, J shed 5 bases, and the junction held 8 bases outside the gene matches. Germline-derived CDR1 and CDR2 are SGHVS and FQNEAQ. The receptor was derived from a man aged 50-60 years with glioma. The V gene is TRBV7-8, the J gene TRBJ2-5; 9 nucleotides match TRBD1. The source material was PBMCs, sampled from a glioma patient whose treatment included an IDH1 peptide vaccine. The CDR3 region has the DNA TGTGCCAGCAGCTGGAACAGGGGGCTAACGGAGACCCAGTACTTC. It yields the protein CASSWNRGLTETQYF.